This T cell receptor beta chain is from a study of blood T cell repertoires in COVID-19 (dated by TCRdb to 2020 to 2022). Broadly, across the study: The collaborator samples originated in the United States, Italy and Spain and spanned the acute and convalescent phases of COVID-19. The prospective study material was composed of cDNA or gDNA derived from T cells, B-cell-depleted T cells, or PBMCs. Subjects who had been exposed to COVID-19, were actively infected with it, or had recovered from it provided the deeply sampled blood TCRbeta repertoires that made up the dataset. The repertoires were made available in a free public database intended to serve as a resource for research on the immune response to SARS-CoV-2. Samples came from the ongoing ImmuneRACE study (first 160 participants) plus 1,254 subjects from 6 global collaborators. Sample metadata almost always included a de-identified subject ID, COVID-19 status, age in years and sex. Where available, HLA class I and class II types were obtained from metadata supplied by the sample provider rather than from assay-based typing.

The collaborating institutions used their own protocols to collect whole blood in K2EDTA tubes. For TCRbeta analysis, collaborator samples were shipped as frozen whole blood, as isolated PBMCs, or as DNA extracted from either sample type. Regarding this clone: It lacks a known antigen. It has no much larger one-base neighbor in the sample; base qualities were not kept.

The junction carries 12 bases between V and J, which are trimmed by 3 bases and 4 bases respectively. The CDR3 has 13 amino acids, counting the end cysteine and phenylalanine. Only the CDR3 DNA stays, 39 bases, in frame from base 1. The germline V gene sets CDR1 to SQVTM and CDR2 to ANQGSEA. Study-level results and caveats: The quantity of clinical and demographic metadata differed by source and by participant and was supplied without curation.

The immunoSEQ Assay, a bias-controlled multiplex PCR, was used to amplify TCRbeta CDR3 regions from genomic DNA. From the authors' description of their analysis: Within the assay, amplification of reference gene primers was used to estimate how many nucleated cells each sample contained. Sequence reads were collapsed and filtered to measure the absolute abundance of every unique TCRbeta CDR3 rearrangement. For each sample, productive Simpson clonality was calculated as the square root of Simpson's diversity index across productive rearrangements. TCRdb's version of the immuneACCESS table is confined to in-frame rearrangements and falls short of the full clone set. An unresolved V gene accounts for under half of the shortfall where checked; the remainder is of unknown origin. V, J and clone size are those of that table, while D and trimming were read from the DNA. This sample holds over 10,000 clones; 80% to 90% were observed only once. 25% to 30% of the sample is taken by the ten largest.

This receptor chain uses TRBV29-1 and TRBJ1-1; TRBD1 is possibly the D segment (6 matching bases). What was sequenced was peripheral blood. This receptor was obtained from a human donor in a cohort sampled during active COVID-19. This receptor carries the CDR3 CSVDRGLGTEAFF. The DNA reads TGCAGCGTTGACAGGGGATTAGGCACTGAAGCTTTCTTT.